Below are 23 T cell receptor beta chains sequenced from a single sample in a study of T cells after yellow fever vaccination (dated by TCRdb to the late 2010s). Sample treatment or condition, as interpreted from the label and publication: live attenuated yellow fever vaccine strain. The method was 5' RACE. The reads were generated on an Illumina HiSeq 2500. TCRdb reprocessing: public reads trimmed at Q25 with fastp, clones called with MiXCR, in-frame beta chains kept. Every CDR3 protein is listed once, alongside the most common genes and DNA of its rows. The sample has 400,000 to 650,000 distinct CDR3 sequences on record, 21% of them singletons. Around 17% of the sample is held by the ten biggest clonotypes. Sequenced here: PBMCs, sampled approximately 20 days after the first yellow fever vaccination. These receptors originate from a man aged 18 to 35 who received the YFV17D yellow fever vaccine.

The table lists this clonotype with a few counts. The chain links TRBV6-1 to TRBJ2-7, with 12 bases fitting TRBD2. The CDR3 totals 15 residues. Germline CDR1 reads MNHNS; CDR2 reads SASEGT. V dropped 5 bases and J dropped 6; count of bases not matched to a gene: 8. The CDR3 bases are TGTGCCAGCAGTAATCTAGCGGGGGGGCCCGGCGAGCAGTACTTC. It translates to CASSNLAGGPGEQYF.

This clonotype appeared a few times. V is TRBV7-2 and J is TRBJ1-4; possibly TRBD1 for D (6 bases). This CDR3 is 14 amino acids long. Trimming took 1 base from V and 10 from J, leaving 13 bases between them. Germline loops: CDR1 SGHTA, CDR2 FQGNSA. The CDR3 nucleotides read TGTGCCAGCAGCTTAGGGTTACAGGGAGGAAAACTGTTTTTT. It encodes CASSLGLQGGKLFF. The full variable domain, rest sourced from reference TRBV7-2 and TRBJ1-4, is GAGVSQSPSNKVTEKGKDVELRCDPISGHTALYWYRQSLGQGLEFLIYFQGNSAPDKSGLPSDRFSAERTGGSVSTLTIQRTQQEDSAVYLCASSLGLQGGKLFFGSGTQLSVL.

The chain combines TRBV12-3 or TRBV12-4 with TRBJ2-1; 7 bases match TRBD2. The CDR3 is 17 amino acids. Germline trimming cut 7 bases from V and 9 bases from J; bases unmatched to any gene: 21. CDR3 amino acids: CASTYGSGANPRGEQFF. As DNA, the CDR3 is TGTGCCAGCACTTACGGGAGCGGGGCGAACCCCCGTGGTGAGCAGTTCTTC.

This clonotype has only a few counts. V is TRBV25-1 and J is TRBJ2-2; either TRBD1 or TRBD2 may fit D (5 bases each). Germline CDR1 reads MGHDK; CDR2 reads SYGVNS. Deletions cut 8 bases from V and 5 bases from J, with 12 bases between. CDR3 length: 13 amino acids. CDR3 region: CASAGTATGELFF. The CDR3 coding sequence is TGTGCCAGCGCTGGGACGGCAACCGGGGAGCTGTTTTTT.

This sequence joins TRBV5-6 and TRBJ1-1, with 8 bases that match TRBD1. Losses at the gene ends were 3 bases for V and 6 bases for J; bases not matched to a gene: 4. Germline loops: CDR1 SGHDT, CDR2 YYEEEE. The CDR3 is made up of 13 amino acids. CDR3 coding DNA: TGTGCCAGCAGCTCTACAGGGGGACCTGAAGCTTTCTTT. Its translation is CASSSTGGPEAFF.

The V gene is TRBV28, the J gene TRBJ2-3; possibly TRBD1 for D (6 bases). V was cut by 7 bases and J by 4 bases, with 15 bases left in between. In germline, CDR1 is MDHEN, CDR2 SYDVKM. CDR3 length: 14 residues. CDR3 amino acids: CASTSGEGADTQYF. CDR3 DNA: TGTGCCAGCACCTCAGGCGAGGGGGCAGATACGCAGTATTTT.

This clonotype was picked up a small number of times. The chain combines TRBV12-5 with TRBJ1-1; D gene unclear. V lost 3 bases, J lost 1 base, and 6 bases lay in between. Germline-derived CDR1 and CDR2 are LGHNT and FRNRAP. The CDR3 has 13 amino acids. The CDR3 loop reads CASGFGWNTEAFF. The CDR3 nucleotides are TGTGCTAGTGGTTTCGGATGGAACACTGAAGCTTTCTTT.

This clonotype has just a few counts. The chain couples TRBV5-6 to TRBJ2-5; either TRBD1 or TRBD2 may supply D (7 bases each). Germline V gene sequence: CDR1 SGHDT, CDR2 YYEEEE. The length of the CDR3 is 16 residues. V was shortened by 4 bases and J by 4 bases, with 20 bases between the two germline ends. This CDR3 is CASSVWGRGLRETQYF. For the CDR3, the DNA is TGTGCCAGCAGCGTGTGGGGGAGGGGGCTTCGAGAGACCCAGTACTTC.

V is TRBV5-1 and J is TRBJ2-1, with 10 bases matching TRBD1. The length of the CDR3 is 15 residues. The germline V gene encodes CDR1 SGHRS and CDR2 YFSETQ. J was trimmed by 7 bases and V by 9 bases; bases with no gene match: 13. CDR3 nucleotide sequence: TGCGCCACCACCACGGGCGGGACAGGGGATAATGAGCAGTTCTTC. Translating gives CATTTGGTGDNEQFF.

This clonotype was detected ten times or more. The chain links TRBV7-9 to TRBJ2-5; TRBD1 aligns across 12 bases. The germline gives CDR1 SEHNR, CDR2 FQNEAQ (reference sequence). CDR3 length: 16 residues. V trimming: 3 bases; J trimming: 5 bases; junction bases outside the gene matches: 7. This chain's CDR3 is CASSFRDRGREETQYF. Here the CDR3 DNA reads TGTGCCAGCAGCTTCCGGGACAGGGGGCGCGAGGAGACCCAGTACTTC. Complete variable domain (other parts from reference TRBV7-9 and TRBJ2-5): DTGVSQNPRHKITKRGQNVTFRCDPISEHNRLYWYRQTLGQGPEFLTYFQNEAQLEKSRLLSDRFSAERPKGSFSTLEIQRTEQGDSAMYLCASSFRDRGREETQYFGPGTRLLVL.

V usage is TRBV7-2 and J usage is TRBJ2-7; the D gene is possibly TRBD1 (5 bases). The V gene lost 1 base and the J gene lost 5 bases, with 15 bases spanning the gap. The germline gives CDR1 SGHTA, CDR2 FQGNSA. The CDR3 has 15 residues. In DNA form, the CDR3 reads TGTGCCAGCAGCTTAGAATCAGGGAAATGGAACGAGCAGTACTTC. It specifies CASSLESGKWNEQYF.

The V gene is TRBV20-1, the J gene TRBJ2-2; the D is unclear. Germline V gives CDR1 DFQATT, CDR2 SNEGSKA (reference sequence). CDR3 length equals 12 residues. The germline V and J ends were trimmed by 5 bases and 8 bases, with 12 bases remaining between them. This CDR3 is CSAFRFVGELFF. The CDR3 DNA reads TGCAGTGCTTTCCGGTTCGTGGGGGAGCTGTTTTTT.

J is TRBJ1-4 and V is TRBV6-5; 7 nucleotides match TRBD1. The CDR3 totals 19 residues. The germline V gene has CDR1 MNHEY and CDR2 SVGAGI. The V segment lost 1 base and the J segment 0 bases; nucleotides outside the gene matches: 11. The DNA for the CDR3 is TGTGCCAGCAGTTACTTACCCCCGGGACAGTATGCAACTAATGAAAAACTGTTTTTT. The encoded protein is CASSYLPPGQYATNEKLFF.

This clonotype was detected a few times. The V call is TRBV7-3, the J call TRBJ2-7; D remains unclear. Per the germline V gene, CDR1 is SGHTA and CDR2 is FQGTGA. The ends were cut back, 7 bases at V and 2 bases at J, with 18 bases in the middle. This CDR3 has 15 amino acids. The CDR3 is CASTLDPVRAYEQYF. Here the CDR3 DNA reads TGTGCCAGCACCCTCGACCCCGTAAGGGCCTACGAGCAGTACTTC. The full variable domain, in which reference TRBV7-3 and TRBJ2-7 provide the parts outside the CDR3, is GAGVSQTPSNKVTEKGKYVELRCDPISGHTALYWYRQSLGQGPEFLIYFQGTGAADDSGLPNDRFFAVRPEGSVSTLKIQRTERGDSAVYLCASTLDPVRAYEQYFGPGTRLTVT.

This chain links TRBV20-1 with TRBJ1-2, with 11 bases identical to TRBD1. The V gene end was trimmed by 3 bases and the J gene end by 1 base; junction bases not matched to a gene: 13. Germline CDR1 and CDR2: DFQATT and SNEGSKA (reference sequence). The CDR3 is 18 amino acids. CDR3 bases: TGCAGTGCTAGTCCGCCATCCGGGACAGGGGGTTTTAACTATGGCTACACCTTC. This gives the protein CSASPPSGTGGFNYGYTF.

Written as DNA, the CDR3 is TGTGCCAGCAGCTTAAAGGCAGGTCACTTCTATGGCTACACCTTC. This encodes CASSLKAGHFYGYTF. The V and J genes are TRBV7-3 and TRBJ1-2; D not certain. This CDR3 region has 15 residues. In germline, CDR1 is SGHTA, CDR2 FQGTGA. Trimming took off 1 base at V and 4 bases at J, with 13 bases between the two ends.

The chain links TRBV29-1 to TRBJ2-5; TRBD1 might be the D (6 bases). CDR1 and CDR2 from the germline V gene are SQVTM and ANQGSEA. Deletions cut 0 bases from V and 5 bases from J, with 13 bases between. The CDR3 contains 14 residues. This CDR3 reads CSVEEYRDGETQYF. The DNA for the CDR3 is TGCAGCGTTGAAGAATACAGGGATGGGGAGACCCAGTACTTC. The whole variable domain, filled in from reference TRBV29-1 and TRBJ2-5, reads SAVISQKPSRDICQRGTSLTIQCQVDSQVTMMFWYRQQPGQSLTLIATANQGSEATYESGFVIDKFPISRPNLTFSTLTVSNMSPEDSSIYLCSVEEYRDGETQYFGPGTRLLVL.

As regards this clonotype: A much bigger clone sits one base away, suggesting this may be a read error. Likely a read error: the CDR3 ends without its conserved phenylalanine or tryptophan. The genes are TRBV12-3 or TRBV12-4 and TRBJ2-5; 7 bases align to TRBD2. The CDR3 runs to 13 residues. Trimming cost V 5 bases and J 7 bases; bases outside gene matches: 7. CDR3 loop: CASSPTSYVTQYL. The CDR3 DNA sequence: TGTGCCAGCAGTCCGACTAGCTACGTGACCCAGTACCTC.

This clonotype was seen a handful of times. The chain carries TRBV27 and TRBJ2-5; a weak D match, TRBD2 (6 bases). Germline CDR1 is MNHEY and CDR2 is SMNVEV (reference sequence). The CDR3 loop spans 16 amino acids. Trimming shortened V by 2 bases and J by 5 bases, and 18 bases separated the two germline ends. The CDR3 DNA is TGTGCCAGCAGTTTAGGCGGGACTCGGGCTCGGGAGACCCAGTACTTC. This sequence encodes CASSLGGTRARETQYF.

The chain recombines TRBV6-5 with TRBJ2-1, with 8 nucleotides matching TRBD2. Germline lookup yields CDR1 MNHEY and CDR2 SVGAGI. CDR3 size: 14 residues. Trimming at V came to 2 bases and at J to 8 bases, leaving 5 bases not matched to a gene. The CDR3 coding sequence is TGTGCCAGCAGTTACCTAGGACTAGCTGATGAGCAGTTCTTC. Translating it yields CASSYLGLADEQFF.

The chain joins TRBV7-6 to TRBJ2-3, with 8 bases matching TRBD1. With 5 bases clipped from V and 5 bases from J, the junction kept 12 bases outside the gene matches. The germline V gene encodes CDR1 SGHVS and CDR2 FNYEAQ. The CDR3 sequence is 16 residues long. The CDR3 DNA follows: TGTGCCAGCAGCCCCCAAGGCGGACAGGGAGTAGATACGCAGTATTTT. Its protein is CASSPQGGQGVDTQYF.

The gene calls are TRBV7-9 and TRBJ2-1; D may be TRBD1 (5 bases). The CDR3 loop spans 15 amino acids. V was clipped by 6 bases and J by 0 bases, with 12 bases between them. Germline loops: CDR1 SEHNR, CDR2 FQNEAQ (reference sequence). The CDR3 loop reads CASRTAPDSYNEQFF. The CDR3 nucleotides are TGTGCCAGCAGGACAGCCCCCGACTCCTACAATGAGCAGTTCTTC.

The rearrangement uses TRBV4-1 and TRBJ2-5; 10 bases are a match to TRBD2. The V segment lost 0 bases and the J segment 1 base; nucleotides outside the gene matches: 2. The germline CDR1 and CDR2 sequences are MGHRA and YSYEKL. The CDR3 totals 16 residues. This CDR3 reads CASSQDRTSGQETQYF. CDR3 coding DNA: TGCGCCAGCAGCCAAGATAGGACTAGCGGCCAAGAGACCCAGTACTTC.